This TCR beta chain derives from a study of PD-1 blockade in mismatch repair-deficient tumors. General study results and limits: Tumor-resident clones, often absent from pretreatment blood, expanded after pembrolizumab and then contracted.

As for this clone: The antigen is unknown.

From germline, CDR1 is LNHDA and CDR2 SQIVND (reference sequence). The CDR3 contains 17 residues. The ends lost 3 bases at V and 11 bases at J; junction bases unmatched: 17. Using immunoSEQ multiplex PCR, the repertoire was profiled, and TCRdb retains in-frame clones only, with some absent. In the table there are about 100,000 clones, over 65% of which are singletons. TCRs were sequenced from a few patients responding to pembrolizumab. The V gene is TRBV19, the J gene TRBJ1-4; 8 bases align to TRBD1. The clonotype comes from an adult with mismatch repair-deficient cancer. Sequenced material: peripheral blood, taken about 36 weeks after starting pembrolizumab. The CDR3 DNA sequence: TGTGCCAGTAGTATGGGCACCGGTTCCAGGGGGCAGGAGAAACTGTTTTTT. Protein product: CASSMGTGSRGQEKLFF.